This T cell receptor beta chain was sequenced for a study of OX40 agonist ivuxolimab in advanced cancers. Study information: Dose-escalation patients were diagnosed with hepatocellular carcinoma, melanoma, renal cell cancer or head and neck cancer. Study findings and constraints: Compared with others, partial responders at 0.1-3.0 mg/kg displayed clonal expansion among the lowest. In general, CD8+ T cells held more expanded clones than CD4+ did, on average.

Cycle 7 day 1, cycle 4 day 1, and baseline were the timepoints at which blood was sampled. Produced via immunoSEQ multiplex PCR; TCRdb's table is partial and in-frame only. The sample shows just over 80,000 clones, 70% to 90% of them seen only once. CDR1 and CDR2 (germline): ENHRY, SYGVKD. The CDR3 sequence is 10 residues long. V lost 11 bases, J lost 5 bases, and 9 bases lay in between. Turning to this clone: Antigen: not known.

The chain couples TRBV10-3 to TRBJ1-2, with D possibly matching TRBD1 (5 bases). The receptor was derived from an adult with an advanced solid tumor such as melanoma, head and neck, liver or kidney cancer. This sample comprised CD4+ or CD8+ T cells sorted from blood, obtained in a trial of the OX40 agonist ivuxolimab. The CDR3 loop is CAAGGYGYTF. The DNA for the CDR3 is TGTGCCGCCGGGGGGTATGGCTACACCTTC.